One T cell receptor (beta chain) is described in this entry. Its specificity is unknown. Some clones are missing from TCRdb's copy, which holds only in-frame ones; the method was immunoSEQ multiplex PCR. The sample yields about 77,000 clones, around four fifths seen once. This record comes from a study of OX40 agonist ivuxolimab in advanced cancers. Whole-study context: Cohort: 65% to 90% men, mean age approximately 60, aged about 23 to 80.

The CDR3 extends over 16 amino acids. Findings and caveats of the study: The study found among the lowest clonal expansion in partial responders at 0.1-3.0 mg/kg.

This specimen consisted of CD4+ or CD8+ T cells sorted from blood, obtained in a trial of the OX40 agonist ivuxolimab. V is TRBV21-1 and J is TRBJ2-7. TRBV21-1 is recorded as a pseudogene. The receptor comes from an adult with an advanced solid tumor such as melanoma, head and neck, liver or kidney cancer. CDR3 sequence: CASSKRIGGASYEQYF. CDR3 DNA sequence: TGTGCCAGCAGCAAGCGAATCGGGGGCGCTTCCTACGAGCAGTACTTC.